A selection of T cell receptor beta chains follows, all from one sample in a study of cytomegalovirus exposure and HLA in healthy donors. Only in-frame clones appear in the TCRdb table, and some are missing; sequencing was by immunoSEQ multiplex PCR. The data hold 97,000 or so clones, with around 68% observed a single time. Sequencing was done on a sample of PBMCs. Source of these receptors: a man aged 45 to 65 in good health and CMV-seronegative. CDR3s include the opening cysteine and the closing phenylalanine or tryptophan. The order of the fields is J gene, D gene, V gene, clone size, CDR3 DNA, CDR3 protein. D genes are given only for firm matches. Only some rows state a clone size, as once, few, many or a class for expanded clones.

>TRBJ2-1|-|TRBV7-2|-
TGTGCCAGCAGCGATTTTGGACTACCGGTTTGGAATGAGCAGTTCTTC
CASSDFGLPVWNEQFF
>TRBJ1-2|-|TRBV18|few
TGTGCCAGCTCACCAGAGCAGGGTGCGAACTATGGCTACACCTTC
CASSPEQGANYGYTF
>TRBJ2-7|TRBD1|TRBV27|-
TGTGCCAGCAGTCCTGACAGGGCTGGGAACTACGAGCAGTACTTC
CASSPDRAGNYEQYF
>TRBJ2-7|-|TRBV28|-
TGTGCCAGCAGTTTAGTGACTCCTAACTCCTGCGAGCAGTACTTC
CASSLVTPNSCEQYF
>TRBJ2-1|TRBD2|TRBV29-1|-
TGCAGCGTAAAAGCGGGAGGTATGACCTACAATGAGCAGTTCTTC
CSVKAGGMTYNEQFF
>TRBJ2-1|TRBD2|TRBV5-6|-
TGTGCCAGCAGCGGATTCCCGGGACTAGCGGGAAAATCCTACAATGAGCAGTTCTTC
CASSGFPGLAGKSYNEQFF
>TRBJ1-1|TRBD1|TRBV7-9|-
TGTGCCAGCAGCTGGGACAGGGAGGGCACTGAAGCTTTCTTT
CASSWDREGTEAFF
>TRBJ1-1|-|TRBV7-3|medium-sized
TGTGCCAGCAGCTTCGGGGGGGACACTGAAGCTTTCTTT
CASSFGGDTEAFF
>TRBJ1-1|-|TRBV7-9|-
TGTGCCAGCAGACGGACAGTTAACCCTTACACTGAAGCTTTCTTT
CASRRTVNPYTEAFF
>TRBJ2-3|-|TRBV5-1|-
TGCGCCAGCAGCCCCGGGGGACTGGGTTTAACAGATACGCAGTATTTT
CASSPGGLGLTDTQYF
>TRBJ2-1|-|TRBV6-5|-
TGTGCCAGCAGTTTACGGGACACCCGGTACAATGAGCAGTTCTTC
CASSLRDTRYNEQFF
>TRBJ2-3|TRBD1|TRBV14|-
TGTGCCAGCAGCCAAGGTGCCCCTGGGTCAGGGGGCACCGGGTGGACTACGCAGTATTTT
CASSQGAPGSGGTGWTTQYF
>TRBJ1-1|-|TRBV10-2|-
TGCGCCAGCAGTGAGACGCGGACCACCGGGAGCACTGAAGCTTTCTTT
CASSETRTTGSTEAFF
>TRBJ2-7|-|TRBV30|-
TGTGCCTGGGGGGTCGGGAGAGACTACGAGCAGTACTTC
CAWGVGRDYEQYF
>TRBJ2-2|-|TRBV5-1|-
TGCGCCAGCAGCAAACGGGAGATTGGAGGCGGGGAGCTGTTTTTT
CASSKREIGGGELFF
>TRBJ2-7|-|TRBV7-8|-
TGTGCCAGCAGCTTATGGCACAGAACATACGAGCAGTACTTC
CASSLWHRTYEQYF
>TRBJ2-3|-|TRBV11-3|few
TGTGCCAGCAGCTTAACGGGTTCGACAGATACGCAGTATTTT
CASSLTGSTDTQYF
>TRBJ2-3|TRBD2|TRBV7-3|-
TGTGCCAGCGGACGGACTAGCTCAGCAGATACGCAGTATTTT
CASGRTSSADTQYF
>TRBJ2-7|-|TRBV7-6|-
TGTGCCAGCAGCGATAAAACTTACGAGCAGTACTTC
CASSDKTYEQYF
>TRBJ2-5|TRBD2|TRBV18|-
TGTGCCAGCTTCACGGGTAGCGGGAGCTTGGAGACCCAGTACTTC
CASFTGSGSLETQYF
>TRBJ2-7|TRBD2|TRBV5-1|-
TGCGCCAGCAGCTTGGGACTAGCGAAGAGCTCCTACGAGCAGTACTTC
CASSLGLAKSSYEQYF
>TRBJ1-3|TRBD1|TRBV28|-
TGTGCCAGCAGTGTAGGGGGCAGCTCTGGAAACACCATATATTTT
CASSVGGSSGNTIYF
>TRBJ2-7|TRBD1|TRBV6-5|-
TGTGCCAGCACCCAGGGGGCAACGGGCGAGCAGTACTTC
CASTQGATGEQYF
>TRBJ2-4|TRBD2|TRBV18|-
TGTGCCAGCTCACCTAGGTCTAGCGGGAGTAACGGTCCAAACATTCAGTACTTC
CASSPRSSGSNGPNIQYF
>TRBJ2-2|-|TRBV30|-
TGTGCCTGGGAGGCGGGATTGGGCACCGGGGAGCTGTTTTTT
CAWEAGLGTGELFF
>TRBJ2-2|-|TRBV4-2|-
TGTGCCAGCAGCCAAGAGGGCAGGGGGGACACCGGGGAGCTGTTTTTT
CASSQEGRGDTGELFF
>TRBJ1-1|-|TRBV19|-
TGTGCCAGTGGTATGGGCAGGGGCGGCACTGAAGCTTTCTTT
CASGMGRGGTEAFF
>TRBJ2-7|-|TRBV4-1|-
TGCGCCAGCAGCCAAGGTTTTGGGGGGAACGAGCAGTACTTC
CASSQGFGGNEQYF
>TRBJ1-5|-|TRBV28|few
TGTGCCAGCAGTACACGAGGCAATATCAGGCCCCAGCATTTT
CASSTRGNIRPQHF
>TRBJ2-1|TRBD2|TRBV7-3|-
TGTGCCAGCAGCATGGGACTAGCGGGAGGTCATGAGCAGTTCTTC
CASSMGLAGGHEQFF
>TRBJ2-7|TRBD2|TRBV27|-
TGTGCCAGCAGTATCGGAAGCGGGAGGAGGTACGAGCAGTACTTC
CASSIGSGRRYEQYF
>TRBJ2-7|TRBD1|TRBV5-4|-
TGTGCCAGCAGCTTACCCTCGGGACAGGGGTTAAACGAGCAGTACTTC
CASSLPSGQGLNEQYF
>TRBJ1-1|-|TRBV9|-
TGTGCCAGCAGCACCATCAGCGGCATGAACACTGAAGCTTTCTTT
CASSTISGMNTEAFF
>TRBJ2-3|-|TRBV27|once
TGTGCCAGCAGTTTATTCTCCGGCGGACTACCCGATGAGGATACGCAGTATTTT
CASSLFSGGLPDEDTQYF
>TRBJ2-7|TRBD2|TRBV19|few
TGTGCCAGTAGTATTGCTCTGACTAGCGGCTCCTACGAGCAGTACTTC
CASSIALTSGSYEQYF
>TRBJ2-7|TRBD1|TRBV6-1|few
TGTGCCAGCAGTTCCCAGCGGACAGGCAGCTACGAGCAGTACTTC
CASSSQRTGSYEQYF
>TRBJ2-7|-|TRBV6-5|-
TGTGCCAGCAGTTCCAAAACTAGACGGGCCTACGAGCAGTACTTC
CASSSKTRRAYEQYF
>TRBJ2-7|TRBD1|TRBV18|-
TGTGCCAGCTCACCACCCGACAGGGGGATAAGCGAGCAGTACTTC
CASSPPDRGISEQYF
>TRBJ2-7|-|TRBV18|-
TGTGCCAGCTCACAGGAGTACGAGCAGTACTTC
CASSQEYEQYF
>TRBJ2-1|TRBD2|TRBV28|-
TGTGCCAGTCAAAAACCCCTTCCCCCGGGGGGTGAGCAGTTCTTC
CASQKPLPPGGEQFF
>TRBJ2-1|TRBD2|TRBV6-1|-
TGTGCCAGCAGTGGACGGCAGGGAGGGGTATCCTACAATGAGCAGTTCTTC
CASSGRQGGVSYNEQFF
>TRBJ2-3|TRBD1|TRBV28|once
TGTGCCAGCAGTTCCCCCGGGACAGGGCCACCGGATACGCAGTATTTT
CASSSPGTGPPDTQYF
>TRBJ1-2|-|TRBV27|-
TGTGCCAGCAGTTCAAAATACAAGGACAGTTGTGGCTACACCTTC
CASSSKYKDSCGYTF
>TRBJ2-7|-|TRBV5-6|-
TGTGCCAGCAGCTTAGGCGGGCCGGGAGACTACGAGCAGTACTTC
CASSLGGPGDYEQYF
>TRBJ2-5|TRBD1|TRBV11-1|-
TGTGCCAGCTCACAGGGGGGAGAGACCCAGTACTTC
CASSQGGETQYF
>TRBJ2-7|TRBD1|TRBV7-6|-
TGTGCCAGCAGCCCGACGGGACAGGGGAACCACGAGCAGTACTTC
CASSPTGQGNHEQYF
>TRBJ2-5|TRBD2|TRBV5-1|-
TGCGCCAGCAGCCTTAGCGGGGGTGAGACCCAGTACTTC
CASSLSGGETQYF
>TRBJ2-5|TRBD2|TRBV9|-
TGTGCCAGCAGTGGAATAGCGGGAGGGCCTCTGGAGACCCAGTACTTC
CASSGIAGGPLETQYF
>TRBJ2-7|-|TRBV10-3|-
TGTGCCATCAGTGAGTCGAACAGGGAACTTGTACGCGTGCAGTACTTC
CAISESNRELVRVQYF
>TRBJ2-5|-|TRBV7-2|-
TGTGCCAGCAGCCGAACAACACTAGCCGCCCAGACCCAGTACTTC
CASSRTTLAAQTQYF
>TRBJ1-3|-|TRBV5-1|few
TGCGCCAGCAGCTCAACAGGGATCTCTGGAAACACCATATATTTT
CASSSTGISGNTIYF
>TRBJ1-1|-|TRBV13|-
TGTGCCAGCAGCCCAACGGGACTCCTAAACACTGAAGCTTTCTTT
CASSPTGLLNTEAFF